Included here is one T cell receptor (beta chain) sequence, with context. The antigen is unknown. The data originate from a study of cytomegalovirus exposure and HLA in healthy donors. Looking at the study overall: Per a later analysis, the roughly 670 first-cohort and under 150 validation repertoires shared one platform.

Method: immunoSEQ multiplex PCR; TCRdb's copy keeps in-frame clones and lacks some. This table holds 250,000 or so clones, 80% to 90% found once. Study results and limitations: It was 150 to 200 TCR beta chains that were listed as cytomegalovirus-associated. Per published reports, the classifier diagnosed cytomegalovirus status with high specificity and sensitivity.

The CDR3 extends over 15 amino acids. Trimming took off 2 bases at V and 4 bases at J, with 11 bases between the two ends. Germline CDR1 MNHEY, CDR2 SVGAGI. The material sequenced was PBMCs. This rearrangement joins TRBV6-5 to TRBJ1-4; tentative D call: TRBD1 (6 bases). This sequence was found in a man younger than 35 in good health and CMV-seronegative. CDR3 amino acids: CASSYRWTVNEKLFF. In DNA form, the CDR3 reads TGTGCCAGCAGTTACCGTTGGACAGTTAATGAAAAACTGTTTTTT.